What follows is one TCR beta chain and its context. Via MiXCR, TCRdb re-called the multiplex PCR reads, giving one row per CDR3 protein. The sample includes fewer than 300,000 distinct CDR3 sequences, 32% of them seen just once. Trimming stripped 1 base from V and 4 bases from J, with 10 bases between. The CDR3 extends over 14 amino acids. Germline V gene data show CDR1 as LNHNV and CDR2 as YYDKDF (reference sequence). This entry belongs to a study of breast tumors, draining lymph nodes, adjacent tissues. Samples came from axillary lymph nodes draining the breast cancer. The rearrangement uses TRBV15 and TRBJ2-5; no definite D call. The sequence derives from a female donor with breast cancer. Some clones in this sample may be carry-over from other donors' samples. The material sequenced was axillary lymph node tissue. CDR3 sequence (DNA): TGTGCCACCAGCAGAGTTGGGGTTGGAGAGACCCAGTACTTC. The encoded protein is CATSRVGVGETQYF.